These T cell receptor beta chains were read from a single sample in a study of cytomegalovirus exposure and HLA in healthy donors. Generated by immunoSEQ multiplex PCR, the TCRdb table keeps only in-frame clones and is missing some. The table has about 120,000 clones, about three quarters seen once. The material sequenced was PBMCs. These receptor sequences come from a woman aged 40 to 55 in good health and CMV-seropositive. The CDR3 runs from the conserved cysteine through the conserved F or W. A D gene is named only where the DNA matches it firmly. Clone size is not always given. Where it is, it says once, few, many or a class for expanded clones.

clone size	D gene	V gene	J gene	CDR3 DNA	CDR3 protein
few	TRBD1	TRBV9	TRBJ1-1	TGTGCCAGCAGCTTGGGACAGGGTGCGGGCACTGAAGCTTTCTTT	CASSLGQGAGTEAFF
-	TRBD1	TRBV27	TRBJ1-2	TGTGCCAGCAGTAACATCGACAGGGCCGCTGGCTACACCTTC	CASSNIDRAAGYTF
-	-	TRBV15	TRBJ2-1	TGTGCCACCATTGACTCGAGGCTTTACAATGAGCAGTTCTTC	CATIDSRLYNEQFF
-	-	TRBV6-5	TRBJ2-2	TGTGCCAGCAGTTACTCGCGCGGGAACACCGGGGAGCTGTTTTTT	CASSYSRGNTGELFF
-	-	TRBV19	TRBJ1-5	TGTGCCAGTGGGGGTAGGGGGGGTCGCAATCAGCCCCAGCATTTT	CASGGRGGRNQPQHF
-	TRBD1	TRBV7-9	TRBJ1-2	TGTGCCAGCAGCTCCGAAGGGGGCGGCTATGGCTACACCTTC	CASSSEGGGYGYTF
few	-	TRBV2	TRBJ1-1	TGTGCCAGCATCGAGGGCTGGGACACTGAAGCTTTCTTT	CASIEGWDTEAFF
-	-	TRBV2	TRBJ1-2	TGTGCCAGCAGCGATCCATACCGTAGACAGCTAGACTATGGCTACACCTTC	CASSDPYRRQLDYGYTF
-	-	TRBV7-2	TRBJ2-3	TGTGCCAGCAGCTTAGGTGGTTGGCCGTCAGATACGCAGTATTTT	CASSLGGWPSDTQYF
-	TRBD1	TRBV6-5	TRBJ1-1	TGTGCCAGCACCCTAAGCCCGGGACAGGGCACTGAAGCTTTCTTT	CASTLSPGQGTEAFF